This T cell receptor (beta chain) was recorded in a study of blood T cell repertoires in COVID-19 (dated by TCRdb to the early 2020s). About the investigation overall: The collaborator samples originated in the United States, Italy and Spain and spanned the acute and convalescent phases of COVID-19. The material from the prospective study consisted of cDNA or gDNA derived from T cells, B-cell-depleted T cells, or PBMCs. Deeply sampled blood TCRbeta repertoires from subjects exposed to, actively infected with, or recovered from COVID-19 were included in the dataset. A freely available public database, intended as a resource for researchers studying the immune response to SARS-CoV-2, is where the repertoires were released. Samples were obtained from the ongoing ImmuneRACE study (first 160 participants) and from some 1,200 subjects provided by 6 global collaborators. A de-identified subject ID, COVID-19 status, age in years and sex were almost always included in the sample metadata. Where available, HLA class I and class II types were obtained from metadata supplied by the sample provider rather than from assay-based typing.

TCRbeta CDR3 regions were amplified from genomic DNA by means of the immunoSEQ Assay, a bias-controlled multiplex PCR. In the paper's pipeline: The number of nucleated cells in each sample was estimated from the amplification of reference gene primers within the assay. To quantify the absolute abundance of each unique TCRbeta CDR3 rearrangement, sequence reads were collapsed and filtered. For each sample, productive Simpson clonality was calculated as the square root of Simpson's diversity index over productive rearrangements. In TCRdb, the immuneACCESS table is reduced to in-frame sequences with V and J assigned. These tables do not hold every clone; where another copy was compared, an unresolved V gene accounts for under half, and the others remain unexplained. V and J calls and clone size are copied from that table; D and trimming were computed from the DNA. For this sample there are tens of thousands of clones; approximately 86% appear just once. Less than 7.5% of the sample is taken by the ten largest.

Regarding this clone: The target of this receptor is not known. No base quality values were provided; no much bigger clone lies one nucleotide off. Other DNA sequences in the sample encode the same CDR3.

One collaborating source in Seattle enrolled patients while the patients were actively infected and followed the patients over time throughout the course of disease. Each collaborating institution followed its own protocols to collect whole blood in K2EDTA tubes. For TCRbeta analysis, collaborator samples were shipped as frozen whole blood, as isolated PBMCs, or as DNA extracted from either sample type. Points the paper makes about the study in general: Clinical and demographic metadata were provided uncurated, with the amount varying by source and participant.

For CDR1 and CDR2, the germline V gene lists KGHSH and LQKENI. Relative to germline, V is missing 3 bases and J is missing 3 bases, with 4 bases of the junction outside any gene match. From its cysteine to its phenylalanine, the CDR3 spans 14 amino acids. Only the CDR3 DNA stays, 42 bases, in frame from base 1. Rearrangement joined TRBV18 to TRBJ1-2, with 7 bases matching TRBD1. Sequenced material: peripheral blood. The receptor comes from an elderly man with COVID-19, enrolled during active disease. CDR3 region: CASSPGQAYYGYTF. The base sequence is TGTGCCAGCTCACCCGGACAGGCGTACTATGGCTACACCTTC.